The T cell receptor beta chain under discussion was sequenced for a study of cytomegalovirus exposure and HLA in healthy donors. V was trimmed by 6 bases and J by 5 bases, leaving 11 bases between them. CDR1 and CDR2 (germline): MNHNY, SVGAGI (reference sequence). CDR3 length: 12 amino acids. Assay used: immunoSEQ multiplex PCR; TCRdb lists only in-frame clones, some missing. The data show 200,000 to 250,000 clones, with 87% seen just once and 2% to 2.5% held by the top ten. The origin of this receptor is a woman between 18 and 29 years old in good health and CMV-seropositive. J is TRBJ2-7 and V is TRBV6-6; TRBD1 is a possible D gene (6 bases). The sequencing input was PBMCs. CDR3 sequence reads: CASSQTGHEQYF. The CDR3 nucleotides are TGTGCCAGCAGCCAAACAGGGCACGAGCAGTACTTC.